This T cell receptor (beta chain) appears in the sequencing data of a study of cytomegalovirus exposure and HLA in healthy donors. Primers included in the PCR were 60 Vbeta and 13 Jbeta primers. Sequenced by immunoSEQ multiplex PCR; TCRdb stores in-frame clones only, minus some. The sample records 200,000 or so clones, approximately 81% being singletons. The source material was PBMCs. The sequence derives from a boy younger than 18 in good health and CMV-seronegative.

The CDR3 bases are TGTGCCAGCAGCCCCCCTAGCTCCTATAATTCACCCCTCCACTTT. This translates into CASSPPSSYNSPLHF. The V gene is TRBV11-2, the J gene TRBJ1-6; no clear D. Germline CDR1 reads SGHAT; CDR2 reads FQNNGV. The V gene lost 5 bases and the J gene lost 0 bases, with 8 bases spanning the gap. The CDR3 extends over 15 amino acids.